Listed below are T cell receptor beta chains from one sample, sequenced in a study of T-cell memory formation after mild COVID-19. TCRdb processed the 5' RACE reads anew with MiXCR; each CDR3 protein has one entry. The data show under 300,000 distinct CDR3 sequences, approximately 9% seen once. Material: PBMCs or a T cell subset sorted from them (not recorded which). The receptors originated from a man younger than 30 who had mild COVID-19 (a few samples of this study predate the infection). Cell type and time point are not known. Each CDR3 is given with its conserved first and last residue. Each record gives: V gene, clone size, J gene, D gene, CDR3 protein, CDR3 DNA. D genes are given only for firm matches. Clone size is stated in some rows and not others, as once, few, many or a class when expanded.

>TRBV4-3|few|TRBJ2-5|.
CASSQVSRGGGFETQYF
TGCGCCAGCAGCCAAGTCTCCAGGGGTGGAGGGTTTGAGACCCAGTACTTC
>TRBV7-2|.|TRBJ2-3|TRBD2
CASSSGTSGALDTQYF
TGTGCCAGCAGCTCCGGGACTAGCGGGGCGCTGGATACGCAGTATTTT
>TRBV10-3|few|TRBJ2-2|.
CAISGDTNTGELFF
TGTGCCATCAGCGGCGACACGAACACCGGGGAGCTGTTTTTT
>TRBV5-1|.|TRBJ1-2|.
CASSPLTDGYTF
TGCGCCAGCAGCCCTCTCACGGATGGCTACACCTTC
>TRBV7-9|few|TRBJ2-7|TRBD1
CASTTGTGEPEQYF
TGTGCCAGCACCACCGGGACAGGGGAACCCGAGCAGTACTTC
>TRBV6-5|.|TRBJ2-7|.
CASSYFPGYEQYF
TGTGCCAGCAGTTACTTTCCGGGGTACGAGCAGTACTTC
>TRBV5-1|few|TRBJ2-3|TRBD2
CASSLAGLAGATQYF
TGCGCCAGCAGCTTGGCGGGACTAGCGGGCGCTACGCAGTATTTT
>TRBV24-1|few|TRBJ2-3|.
CATVNGRRTDTQYF
TGTGCCACTGTGAATGGTCGTCGCACAGATACGCAGTATTTT
>TRBV5-5|.|TRBJ2-5|TRBD2
CASSFRLAEPLQETQYF
TGTGCCAGCAGCTTCCGGCTAGCGGAACCACTTCAAGAGACCCAGTACTTC
>TRBV6-2/TRBV6-3|.|TRBJ2-7|.
CASSYRLARREQYF
TGTGCCAGCAGTTACCGTCTAGCACGACGGGAGCAGTACTTC
>TRBV28|.|TRBJ2-7|.
CASYQCQGPFQYF
TGTGCCAGCTATCAGTGCCAGGGTCCGTTCCAGTACTTC
>TRBV7-6|.|TRBJ2-1|.
CASSLLGDSYNEQFF
TGTGCCAGCAGCTTATTAGGGGATTCATACAATGAGCAGTTCTTC
>TRBV29-1|.|TRBJ2-2|.
CSVVRPSTGELFF
TGCAGCGTTGTGCGACCCTCCACCGGGGAGCTGTTTTTT
>TRBV4-3|many|TRBJ2-3|.
CASSQARGDTQYF
TGCGCCAGCAGCCAAGCGAGGGGTGATACGCAGTATTTT
>TRBV2|.|TRBJ2-1|TRBD2
CASSAPNFAGGGGNEQFF
TGTGCCAGCAGCGCCCCCAATTTTGCGGGGGGGGGCGGAAATGAGCAGTTCTTC
>TRBV29-1|.|TRBJ2-3|.
CSVEQTDTQYF
TGCAGCGTCGAACAAACAGATACGCAGTATTTT
>TRBV7-9|.|TRBJ2-2|TRBD1
CASTDRATAGELFF
TGTGCCAGCACCGACAGGGCAACAGCCGGGGAGCTGTTTTTT
>TRBV4-2|.|TRBJ1-1|TRBD1
CASSHGTGSSFEAFF
TGTGCCAGCAGCCATGGGACAGGGTCTTCCTTTGAAGCTTTCTTT
>TRBV27|.|TRBJ1-4|.
CASSLPQGVEEKLFF
TGTGCCAGCAGCCTACCACAGGGAGTGGAGGAAAAACTGTTTTTT
>TRBV5-1|many|TRBJ2-3|TRBD2
CASSLQGAGPVDTQYF
TGCGCCAGCAGCCTCCAGGGAGCGGGGCCGGTGGATACGCAGTATTTT
>TRBV30|.|TRBJ1-1|TRBD1
CAWGDRGLTEAFF
TGTGCCTGGGGAGACAGGGGATTGACTGAAGCTTTCTTT
>TRBV7-2|few|TRBJ1-6|.
CASSPRGGSNSPLHF
TGTGCCAGCAGCCCACGGGGAGGGTCTAATTCACCCCTCCACTTT
>TRBV29-1|few|TRBJ1-2|TRBD1
CTASGGGHYGYTF
TGCACCGCATCCGGAGGGGGCCACTATGGCTACACCTTC